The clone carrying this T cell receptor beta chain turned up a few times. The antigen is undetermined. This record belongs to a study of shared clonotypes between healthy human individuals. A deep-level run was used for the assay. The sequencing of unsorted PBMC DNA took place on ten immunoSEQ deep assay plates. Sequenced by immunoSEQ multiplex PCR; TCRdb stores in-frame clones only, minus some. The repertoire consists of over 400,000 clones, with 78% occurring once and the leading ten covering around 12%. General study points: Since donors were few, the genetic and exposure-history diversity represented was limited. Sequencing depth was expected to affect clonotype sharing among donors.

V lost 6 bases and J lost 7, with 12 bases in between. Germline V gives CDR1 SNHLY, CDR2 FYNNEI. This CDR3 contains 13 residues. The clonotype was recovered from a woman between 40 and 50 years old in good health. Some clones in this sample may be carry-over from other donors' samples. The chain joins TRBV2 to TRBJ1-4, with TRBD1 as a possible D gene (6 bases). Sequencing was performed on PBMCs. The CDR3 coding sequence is TGTGCCAGCAGCGGACAGCTGGTTGAAAAACTGTTTTTT. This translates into CASSGQLVEKLFF.